One T cell receptor beta chain is described in this entry. The sample is drawn from a study of blood T cell repertoires in COVID-19. Study at large: COVID-19 samples from acute and convalescent phases originated in the United States, Italy and Spain.

Here immunoSEQ multiplex PCR was the method, and the copy in TCRdb shows in-frame clones only, minus some. In the table there are around 200,000 clones, roughly nine tenths of which are singletons. The CDR3 sequence is 13 residues long. The germline gives CDR1 MGHDK, CDR2 SYGVNS. The V end was cut by 6 bases, the J end by 3 bases, with 11 bases between. This chain uses TRBV25-1 with TRBJ2-5, with D possibly matching TRBD2 (5 bases). The sequencing sample was made of PBMCs or T cells enriched from blood (not recorded which). The source of this sequence is a woman aged 50 to 60 in a cohort exposed to, infected with or recovered from COVID-19 (not recorded which). CDR3 in amino acids: CASSRTREETQYF. The CDR3 region has the DNA TGTGCCAGCAGCCGTACTAGGGAAGAGACCCAGTACTTC. The complete variable domain, with remaining parts taken from reference TRBV25-1 and TRBJ2-5, reads EADIYQTPRYLVIGTGKKITLECSQTMGHDKMYWYQQDPGMELHLIHYSYGVNSTEKGDLSSESTVSRIRTEHFPLTLESARPSHTSQYLCASSRTREETQYFGPGTRLLVL.